These T cell receptor beta chains were read from a single sample in a study of shared clonotypes between healthy human individuals. Sequenced by immunoSEQ multiplex PCR; TCRdb stores in-frame clones only, minus some. The sample yields roughly 2.5 million clones, about 92% seen once. Sequences were obtained from naive CD4+ T cells sorted from blood. The receptors come from a man between 18 and 35 years old in good health. Both conserved end residues are part of each CDR3. The D gene is left open where the match is weak. Size values are once, few and many counts, or a class for expanded clones, and some rows have none.

size	D	V	J	DNA	CDR3
NA	NA	TRBV5-4	TRBJ1-2	TGTGCCAGCAGCGATGGGCTCTATGGCTACACCTTC	CASSDGLYGYTF
NA	NA	TRBV5-1	TRBJ1-3	TGCGCCAGCAGCTTGGAGGGGGGTCATGGAAACACCATATATTTT	CASSLEGGHGNTIYF
NA	TRBD2	TRBV5-1	TRBJ2-7	TGCGCCAGCAGCTTGGGAGGGACAGGGACTAGCGGGAGGGCCTACGAGCAGTACTTC	CASSLGGTGTSGRAYEQYF
NA	NA	TRBV6-1	TRBJ1-5	TGTGCCAGCAGCCAGGGACTAGGGGTTATGCAGCCCCAGCATTTT	CASSQGLGVMQPQHF
NA	TRBD1	TRBV29-1	TRBJ2-7	TGCAGCGTTATACAGGGGTCCTACGAGCAGTACTTC	CSVIQGSYEQYF
NA	NA	TRBV6-1	TRBJ2-5	TGTGCCAGCAGTGAAAGGGGCCAAGAGACCCAGTACTTC	CASSERGQETQYF
NA	NA	TRBV7-2	TRBJ2-3	TGTGCCAGCTTCGTGGGCGGGAGCACAGATACGCAGTATTTT	CASFVGGSTDTQYF
once	TRBD1	TRBV10-2	TRBJ2-3	TGCGCCAGCCAGGGGGCGAGCACAGATACGCAGTATTTT	CASQGASTDTQYF
NA	TRBD1	TRBV7-2	TRBJ1-5	TGTGCCAGCAGCGAAAACAGGGGGAATCAGCCCCAGCATTTT	CASSENRGNQPQHF
NA	TRBD1	TRBV18	TRBJ1-6	TGTGCCAGCTCCCCGACAGGGTTGAATTCACCCCTCCACTTT	CASSPTGLNSPLHF
NA	TRBD1	TRBV9	TRBJ2-7	TGTGCCAGCAGCGTAGAGGCAGGGGGCTTCTACGAGCAGTACTTC	CASSVEAGGFYEQYF
NA	NA	TRBV6-1	TRBJ1-6	TGTGCCAGCAGTCGGGACAATTCACCCCTCCACTTT	CASSRDNSPLHF
NA	NA	TRBV25-1	TRBJ2-7	TGTGCCAGCAGTGATAGGTTCGAGCAGTACTTC	CASSDRFEQYF
NA	NA	TRBV10-3	TRBJ2-5	TGTGCCATCAGTGAGGGGGGTTGGTACCAAGAGACCCAGTACTTC	CAISEGGWYQETQYF
NA	NA	TRBV6-5	TRBJ1-5	TGTGCCAGCAGTTCCGGGACAAATCAGCCCCAGCATTTT	CASSSGTNQPQHF
NA	TRBD1	TRBV7-2	TRBJ1-2	TGTGCCAGCAGCTCCGGTTGGGAGGTGGGACAGGGGGGTGGCTACACCTTC	CASSSGWEVGQGGGYTF